The 32 T cell receptor beta chains below were found in one sample sequenced in a study of early T cells in non-severe SARS-CoV-2 infection. TCRdb ran MiXCR on the 5' RACE reads and lists one entry per CDR3 protein. There are around 40,000 distinct CDR3 sequences in the sample; 11% occur only once, and 21% lies in the top ten. Material for sequencing was whole blood. These receptors came from an adult who was a healthcare worker with PCR-confirmed SARS-CoV-2 infection or an uninfected control (not recorded which).

The chain couples TRBV7-8 to TRBJ1-1; tentative D call: TRBD1 (6 bases). CDR1 is SGHVS, CDR2 FQNEAQ, per germline. With 5 bases removed from V and 1 base from J, the gap between germline ends came to 11 bases. CDR3 length: 14 residues. The chain's CDR3 is CASSRATGNTEAFF. CDR3 bases: TGTGCCAGCAGCAGGGCGACAGGGAACACTGAAGCTTTCTTT.

The sample holds many counts of this clonotype. V usage is TRBV6-5 and J usage is TRBJ1-1; D possibly corresponds to TRBD1 (5 bases). The ends were cut back, 6 bases at V and 2 bases at J, with 10 bases in the middle. CDR1 is MNHEY, CDR2 SVGAGI, per germline. The CDR3 covers 13 residues. The CDR3 DNA reads as TGTGCCAGCAGGACACAGGAAAACACTGAAGCTTTCTTT. It translates to CASRTQENTEAFF.

This clonotype was counted many times. The rearrangement uses TRBV7-9 and TRBJ2-1; TRBD2 aligns across 12 bases. Germline-derived CDR1 and CDR2 are SEHNR and FQNEAQ (reference sequence). The CDR3 runs 17 residues. With 3 bases clipped from V and 7 bases from J, the junction kept 10 bases outside the gene matches. CDR3 coding DNA: TGTGCCAGCAGCTTGGAACTCGGGACTAGCGGGCGGAATGAGCAGTTCTTC. It yields the protein CASSLELGTSGRNEQFF.

This clonotype was seen at least ten times. This chain uses TRBV5-4 with TRBJ2-5, with 9 bases lining up with TRBD2. V was pared by 4 bases and J by 3 bases, with 4 bases of the junction left unmatched. There are 14 residues in the CDR3. Per the germline V gene, CDR1 is SGHNT and CDR2 is YYREEE (reference sequence). CDR3 sequence: CASSRGLAEETQYF. For the CDR3, the DNA is TGTGCCAGCAGCCGGGGACTAGCAGAAGAGACCCAGTACTTC.

Notes on this clonotype: A much larger clone lies one base from this, so it may be a read error. V gene TRBV4-2 combines with J gene TRBJ2-7; the D gene is possibly TRBD2 (5 bases). Germline CDR1 and CDR2: LGHNA and YNFKEQ. CDR3 size: 13 residues. CDR3 amino acids: CANSPEGAYEQYF. The DNA of the CDR3 is TGTGCCAACAGCCCCGAGGGCGCCTACGAGCAGTACTTC.

The gene calls are TRBV3-1 and TRBJ2-5; TRBD2 is a possible D gene (6 bases). Trimming took 4 bases from V and 2 from J, leaving 8 bases between them. The CDR3 consists of 13 residues. Germline-derived CDR1 and CDR2 are LGHDT and YNNKEL (reference sequence). DNA for the CDR3: TGTGCCAGCAGCCGAGCGGGTCAAGAGACCCAGTACTTC. It yields the protein CASSRAGQETQYF.

Ten or more counts support this clonotype. The chain joins TRBV7-2 to TRBJ2-1, with D possibly TRBD2 on 5 matching bases. Germline-derived CDR1 and CDR2 are SGHTA and FQGNSA. Deletions cut 2 bases from V and 0 bases from J, with 8 bases between. This CDR3 is built from 15 residues. The CDR3 DNA reads as TGTGCCAGCAGCTTATGGCGGGTCTCCTACAATGAGCAGTTCTTC. Protein: CASSLWRVSYNEQFF.

The chain joins TRBV29-1 to TRBJ2-5, with TRBD2 matching over 7 bases. The trim removed 5 bases at V and 5 bases at J, leaving 5 bases unmatched. The CDR3 covers 12 residues. Germline assignment: CDR1 SQVTM and CDR2 ANQGSEA. CDR3 sequence: CSVQPGGETQYF. CDR3 coding DNA: TGCAGCGTTCAACCGGGGGGTGAGACCCAGTACTTC.

This clonotype was picked up many times. CDR3 DNA: TGTGCCAGCAGTACAATTGGTGGTTTGGGGTCTCAAAACATTCAGTACTTC. Protein sequence: CASSTIGGLGSQNIQYF. This chain connects TRBV28 to TRBJ2-4; no reliable D call. Looked up from germline, CDR1 is MDHEN and CDR2 is SYDVKM. The ends were cut back, 5 bases at V and 5 bases at J, with 22 bases in the middle. The CDR3 sequence is 17 residues long.

The V call is TRBV9, the J call TRBJ1-4; D uncertain. The CDR3 covers 13 residues. From germline, CDR1 is SGDLS and CDR2 YYNGEE. Trimming stripped 3 bases from V and 5 bases from J, with 8 bases between. This CDR3 reads CASSETLNEKLFF. The CDR3 coding sequence is TGTGCCAGCAGCGAGACTTTAAATGAAAAACTGTTTTTT. Together with reference TRBV9 and TRBJ1-4, the CDR3 gives the full variable domain: DSGVTQTPKHLITATGQRVTLRCSPRSGDLSVYWYQQSLDQGLQFLIQYYNGEERAKGNILERFSAQQFPDLHSELNLSSLELGDSALYFCASSETLNEKLFFGSGTQLSVL.

About this clonotype itself: Relative to the germline gene, one junction end is altered; a read error may explain this. CDR3 DNA sequence: TGTGCCAGCAGCGAAGAACAGAGTGGCTACACCTTC. It codes for CASSEEQSGYTF. The gene calls are TRBV2 and TRBJ1-2; D call uncertain. The CDR3 runs 12 residues. Germline loops: CDR1 SNHLY, CDR2 FYNNEI.

As concerns this clonotype: An end of the junction does not agree with germline; a read error may underlie this. This sequence joins TRBV5-1 and TRBJ2-7; D gene unclear. The germline CDR1 and CDR2 sequences are SGHRS and YFSETQ. The CDR3 totals 14 residues. The CDR3 sequence is CASSLEHRSYERYF. CDR3 nucleotides: TGCGCCAGCAGCTTGGAACACCGATCCTACGAGCGGTACTTC.

The chain combines TRBV2 with TRBJ2-7; D is unresolved. Trimming stripped 5 bases from V and 6 bases from J, with 8 bases between. Germline V gene data show CDR1 as SNHLY and CDR2 as FYNNEI. The CDR3 length is 11 residues. The CDR3 spells CASSLYFEQYF. CDR3 nucleotide sequence: TGTGCCAGCAGTCTCTACTTCGAGCAGTACTTC.

This chain links TRBV25-1 with TRBJ2-2; no reliable D call. The germline gives CDR1 MGHDK, CDR2 SYGVNS. The CDR3 covers 14 residues. V was clipped by 4 bases and J by 2 bases, with 8 bases between them. CDR3 sequence: CASSVAANTGELFF. CDR3 nucleotides: TGTGCCAGCAGTGTCGCTGCTAACACCGGGGAGCTGTTTTTT.

This clonotype is labeled medium-sized (0.01 to 0.1%). The chain uses TRBV3-1 and TRBJ2-1; 10 nucleotides agree with TRBD1. Trimming cost V 1 base and J 7 bases; bases outside gene matches: 1. Germline V gene sequence: CDR1 LGHDT, CDR2 YNNKEL (reference sequence). The CDR3 loop spans 14 amino acids. CDR3 in amino acids: CASSQGTGGNEQFF. The CDR3 DNA is TGTGCCAGCAGCCAAGGGACAGGGGGGAATGAGCAGTTCTTC.

This clonotype turned up a few times. The chain recombines TRBV6-2 or TRBV6-3 with TRBJ2-1; no definite D call. CDR1 and CDR2 (germline): MNHEY, SVGEGT. V lost 6 bases, J lost 3 bases, and 6 bases lay in between. This CDR3 comprises 12 residues. The CDR3: CASSRVYNEQFF. DNA of the CDR3: TGTGCCAGCAGCAGAGTCTACAATGAGCAGTTCTTC.

This chain joins TRBV27 and TRBJ2-5; 8 nucleotides match TRBD2. The V gene end was trimmed by 7 bases and the J gene end by 5 bases; junction bases not matched to a gene: 6. Per germline, CDR1 MNHEY and CDR2 SMNVEV (reference sequence). The CDR3 sequence is 13 residues long. CDR3 DNA: TGTGCCAGCAAATCGACTAGCGTCGAGACCCAGTACTTC. Translation gives CASKSTSVETQYF.

This clonotype has at least ten counts. The V gene is TRBV28, the J gene TRBJ2-7; 10 nucleotides line up with TRBD1. CDR1 is MDHEN and CDR2 is SYDVKM in the germline V gene. The junction had 5 bases not matched to a gene; V was cut back by 4 bases and J by 5 bases. The CDR3 has 14 amino acids. CDR3 amino acids: CASSWGQGLHEQYF. As DNA, the CDR3 is TGTGCCAGCAGTTGGGGACAGGGGCTGCACGAGCAGTACTTC.

This clonotype is labeled medium-sized. V and J are TRBV7-9 and TRBJ1-1; maybe TRBD1 (6 bases). V lost 6 bases to trimming and J lost 0 bases, with 11 bases between them. CDR1 is SEHNR and CDR2 is FQNEAQ in the germline V gene (reference sequence). CDR3 length: 14 residues. Here the CDR3 reads CASSPDRMNTEAFF. Written as DNA, the CDR3 is TGTGCCAGCAGTCCCGACAGGATGAACACTGAAGCTTTCTTT.

This clonotype was seen only a few times. This rearrangement joins TRBV4-1 to TRBJ2-7, with no clear D. V lost 0 bases to trimming and J lost 2 bases, with 5 bases between them. This CDR3 comprises 13 residues. CDR1 and CDR2 (germline): MGHRA, YSYEKL. CDR3 sequence (DNA): TGCGCCAGCAGCCAAGATTTAGCCTACGAGCAGTACTTC. This translates into CASSQDLAYEQYF.

This clonotype was found many times. This chain links TRBV4-1 with TRBJ2-1; D ambiguous. The CDR3 sequence is 15 residues long. CDR1 is MGHRA, CDR2 YSYEKL, per germline. Trimming pared 6 bases from V and 5 bases from J, leaving 17 bases between. CDR3 coding DNA: TGCGCCAGCAGGGGGTTCTCGAGTAAGGACAATGAGCAGTTCTTC. Its translation: CASRGFSSKDNEQFF.

This clonotype was observed at least ten times. The rearrangement links TRBV3-1 to TRBJ1-1, with D possibly TRBD1 on 5 matching bases. V gave up 3 bases and J gave up 12 bases, with 23 bases separating them. Germline V lookup: CDR1 LGHDT, CDR2 YNNKEL (reference sequence). The CDR3 totals 15 residues. The CDR3 region has the DNA TGTGCCAGCAGCCAGCTTCCCGGCGGGGGGGAGAAATCTTTCTTT. Translating it yields CASSQLPGGGEKSFF. Full variable domain (missing parts from reference TRBV3-1 and TRBJ1-1): DTAVSQTPKYLVTQMGNDKSIKCEQNLGHDTMYWYKQDSKKFLKIMFSYNNKELIINETVPNRFSPKSPDKAHLNLHINSLELGDSAVYFCASSQLPGGGEKSFFGQGTRLTVV.

This chain uses TRBV11-1 with TRBJ2-6; D is unclear. CDR1 is SGHAT and CDR2 is FQDESV in the germline V gene (reference sequence). The CDR3 totals 16 residues. V was pared by 5 bases and J by 0 bases, with 11 bases between. Here the CDR3 DNA reads TGTGCCAGCAGCCCCCGTTTCTACTCTGGGGCCAACGTCCTGACTTTC. Translated, it gives CASSPRFYSGANVLTF.

Ten or more counts support this clonotype. The rearrangement links TRBV20-1 to TRBJ2-7, with TRBD1 matching over 9 bases. The trim removed 1 base at V and 4 bases at J, leaving 5 bases unmatched. Germline values: CDR1 DFQATT, CDR2 SNEGSKA (reference sequence). This CDR3 contains 14 residues. Here the CDR3 DNA reads TGCAGTGCTAGAGCCGGACAGGGGTTATACGAGCAGTACTTC. Its protein is CSARAGQGLYEQYF.

The CDR3 DNA sequence: TGTGCCAGCAGTTCTTTTGGGGCTTTAGGGTACGAGCAGTACTTC. It is translated as CASSSFGALGYEQYF. The V gene is TRBV7-9, the J gene TRBJ2-7; possibly TRBD1 for D (5 bases). The CDR3 has 15 residues. Germline lookup yields CDR1 SEHNR and CDR2 FQNEAQ (reference sequence). The ends were cut back, 6 bases at V and 4 bases at J, with 19 bases in the middle.

The gene calls are TRBV2 and TRBJ2-1, with a possible D match to TRBD1 (6 bases). Per the germline V gene, CDR1 is SNHLY and CDR2 is FYNNEI. The CDR3 loop spans 14 amino acids. The V end lost 2 bases, the J end lost 8 bases, and 13 bases lay between the germline ends. CDR3 sequence: CASSERGNGDEQFF. The DNA of the CDR3 is TGTGCCAGCAGTGAAAGGGGGAATGGGGATGAGCAGTTCTTC.

This clonotype has at least ten counts. The rearrangement uses TRBV20-1 and TRBJ2-1; TRBD2 matches 13 bases. Germline CDR1 DFQATT, CDR2 SNEGSKA (reference sequence). With V trimmed by 5 bases and J by 5 bases, 6 bases remained unmatched. The CDR3 has 15 amino acids. The CDR3 region has the DNA TGCAGTGCTGGAGGGACTAGCGGGACCCACAATGAGCAGTTCTTC. Protein: CSAGGTSGTHNEQFF.

This clonotype has at least ten counts. V gene TRBV28 combines with J gene TRBJ1-1; D call uncertain. CDR1 is MDHEN and CDR2 is SYDVKM in the germline V gene. CDR3 size: 12 residues. V was cut by 5 bases and J by 12 bases, with 16 bases left in between. CDR3 sequence: CASSPLSTGSFF. CDR3 coding DNA: TGTGCCAGCAGTCCCCTTTCCACTGGGTCTTTCTTT.

Many counts were recorded for this clonotype. The rearrangement joins TRBV7-2 to TRBJ2-7; D may be TRBD2 (6 bases). The V and J ends lost 2 bases and 2 bases respectively, with 13 bases between them. Germline CDR1 reads SGHTA; CDR2 reads FQGNSA. The CDR3 has 15 residues. The CDR3 reads CASSLLRGSPYEQYF. In DNA, the CDR3 is TGTGCCAGCAGCTTACTGCGGGGCAGCCCCTACGAGCAGTACTTC.

The V call is TRBV20-1, the J call TRBJ1-4; D possibly corresponds to TRBD1 (5 bases). V was trimmed by 3 bases and J by 3 bases, leaving 17 bases between them. Looked up from germline, CDR1 is DFQATT and CDR2 is SNEGSKA (reference sequence). This CDR3 spans 16 amino acids. The CDR3 DNA sequence: TGCAGTGCTAGTATTGGGACCCAAAACGCTAATGAAAAACTGTTTTTT. The encoded protein is CSASIGTQNANEKLFF.

This clonotype was detected many times. The gene calls are TRBV24-1 and TRBJ2-1, with TRBD2 identical over 12 bases. CDR3 length: 17 residues. Germline loops: CDR1 KGHDR, CDR2 SFDVKD. The V and J ends lost 3 bases and 2 bases, in that order; junction bases with no gene match: 4. CDR3 region: CATSDPGLAGTYNEQFF. The CDR3 nucleotides are TGTGCCACCAGTGATCCGGGACTAGCGGGTACCTACAATGAGCAGTTCTTC.

The sample holds a few counts of this clonotype. V and J are TRBV4-3 and TRBJ2-1, with 12 bases matching TRBD2. V gave up 0 bases and J gave up 0 bases; unmatched junction bases: 9. CDR3 size: 20 residues. CDR1 is LGHNA and CDR2 is YSLEER in the germline V gene. CDR3 amino acids: CASSQDLGTSGWSSYNEQFF. CDR3 nucleotides: TGCGCCAGCAGCCAAGATCTTGGGACTAGCGGGTGGAGCTCCTACAATGAGCAGTTCTTC.